The present T cell receptor beta chain was sequenced within a study of T cell repertoires in aging, cancer and after chemotherapy. Study-level background: Approximately 10 million TCR reads were in the whole dataset. Whole-study results and caveats: Healthy donors lost TCR diversity with age mainly through richness, cancer patients through richness and evenness. Median generation probability rose over the chemotherapy interval in each cancer cohort, suggesting rebound thymic output. No conclusions about immunological memory after chemotherapy can be drawn from the repertoire data.

TCR beta rearrangements were amplified from peripheral blood genomic DNA. The V end lost 2 bases, the J end lost 0 bases, and 15 bases lay between the germline ends. The germline V gene has CDR1 MNHEY and CDR2 SVGAGI. The CDR3 totals 17 residues. Multiplex touch-down PCR with TRB-A/B primers amplified rearranged V-D-J TRB sequences. TCRdb used MiXCR to reprocess the multiplex PCR reads, holding one entry per CDR3 protein. The sample includes under 6,500 distinct CDR3 sequences, about 26% seen only once; the top ten take 3% to 5%. By frequency in the sample, this clonotype is medium-sized (0.01 to 0.1%). Its antigen is still unknown.

This rearrangement joins TRBV6-5 to TRBJ2-3; tentatively, D is TRBD2 (6 bases). The source of this sequence is a human donor in good health. Sequencing was done on a sample of blood. CDR3: CASSYLLGGRSTDTQYF. The CDR3 DNA follows: TGTGCCAGCAGTTACCTCCTTGGGGGGAGAAGCACAGATACGCAGTATTTT.